The rows below give T cell receptor beta chains drawn from one sample of a study of blood T cell repertoires in COVID-19. Sequencing used immunoSEQ multiplex PCR; TCRdb keeps in-frame clones, though not all of them. In the table there are some 150,000 clones, about 86% of which are singletons. The material sequenced was peripheral blood. All receptors derive from a man in his sixties or seventies with acute or convalescent COVID-19. Both conserved end residues are part of each CDR3. Each record gives: D gene, V gene, J gene, clone size, CDR3 protein, CDR3 DNA. A D gene is named only where the DNA matches it firmly. Size values are once, few and many counts, or a class for expanded clones, and some rows have none.

TRBD1	TRBV5-1	TRBJ1-2	few	CASSLRGDRGSGYTF	TGCGCCAGCAGCCTTCGGGGGGACAGGGGAAGTGGCTACACCTTC
TRBD2	TRBV29-1	TRBJ2-7	-	CSVGLAGEGEQYF	TGCAGCGTTGGCCTAGCGGGAGAGGGCGAGCAGTACTTC
TRBD2	TRBV10-3	TRBJ2-1	once	CAISETGGRGEQFF	TGTGCCATCAGTGAAACGGGAGGGCGCGGTGAGCAGTTCTTC
-	TRBV7-9	TRBJ1-2	-	CASSLARQLDGYTF	TGTGCCAGCAGCTTAGCCAGGCAACTAGATGGCTACACCTTC
-	TRBV6-5	TRBJ1-2	-	CASQGHANYGYTF	TGTGCCAGCCAGGGTCATGCTAACTATGGCTACACCTTC
TRBD1	TRBV7-2	TRBJ1-3	-	CASSLNWDRKNTIYF	TGTGCCAGCAGCTTAAATTGGGACAGGAAAAACACCATATATTTT
-	TRBV29-1	TRBJ1-1	-	CSARDTEAFF	TGCAGCGCCCGGGACACCGAAGCTTTCTTT
TRBD1	TRBV5-1	TRBJ1-1	-	CASSTRTGFNTEAFF	TGCGCCAGCAGCACCCGGACAGGATTCAACACTGAAGCTTTCTTT
-	TRBV3-1/TRBV3-2	TRBJ2-7	-	CASSQGGVAYEQYF	TGTGCCAGCAGCCAAGGGGGGGTGGCCTACGAGCAGTACTTC
-	TRBV27	TRBJ2-7	once	CASSRGSSHEQYF	TGTGCCAGCAGTAGGGGTAGCAGCCACGAGCAGTACTTC
TRBD2	TRBV7-2	TRBJ2-3	-	CASSLAGRLAGFTDTQYF	TGTGCCAGCAGCTTAGCGGGGCGACTAGCGGGCTTCACAGATACGCAGTATTTT
TRBD2	TRBV29-1	TRBJ2-5	-	CSAREGKKTQYF	TGCAGCGCGCGGGAGGGAAAGAAGACCCAGTACTTC
TRBD2	TRBV6-2/TRBV6-3	TRBJ2-1	-	CASSSLADPYNEQFF	TGTGCCAGCAGTTCGCTAGCGGACCCTTACAATGAGCAGTTCTTC
TRBD1	TRBV19	TRBJ1-5	-	CASADLGGSQPQHF	TGTGCCAGTGCAGACCTAGGGGGCAGTCAGCCCCAGCATTTT
-	TRBV5-6	TRBJ1-2	few	CASSLPRMGYTF	TGTGCCAGCAGCCTGCCGCGTATGGGCTACACCTTC
TRBD1	TRBV9	TRBJ2-5	-	CASSVRPGTGRETQYF	TGTGCCAGCAGCGTACGCCCCGGGACAGGGCGTGAGACCCAGTACTTC
-	TRBV7-9	TRBJ2-3	-	CASSLEVLPDTQYF	TGTGCCAGCAGCTTAGAAGTCCTACCGGATACGCAGTATTTT
TRBD1	TRBV27	TRBJ1-1	-	CASSSSDRVNTEAFF	TGTGCCAGCAGTTCGTCGGACAGGGTTAACACTGAAGCTTTCTTT
TRBD1	TRBV30	TRBJ2-5	-	CAWSFVGGGETQYF	TGTGCCTGGAGCTTTGTAGGGGGCGGGGAGACCCAGTACTTC
-	TRBV2	TRBJ2-5	-	CASSKTGRGEETQYF	TGTGCCAGCAGTAAGACAGGCCGGGGGGAAGAGACCCAGTACTTC
TRBD2	TRBV19	TRBJ2-3	-	CASTPTSGTDTQYF	TGTGCCAGTACCCCCACTAGCGGCACAGATACGCAGTATTTT
TRBD2	TRBV5-1	TRBJ2-3	-	CASSKTGLVTDTQYF	TGCGCCAGCAGCAAAACGGGACTAGTGACAGATACGCAGTATTTT
-	TRBV11-3	TRBJ1-1	-	CASREARKKPEAFF	TGTGCCAGCAGAGAAGCCAGGAAAAAACCTGAAGCTTTCTTT
TRBD2	TRBV27	TRBJ2-3	-	CASSSLAGAWADTQYF	TGTGCCAGCAGTTCCCTAGCGGGAGCTTGGGCAGATACGCAGTATTTT
-	TRBV19	TRBJ2-1	-	CASSFGRGPSSYNEQFF	TGTGCCAGTAGTTTTGGGCGCGGGCCGAGCTCCTACAATGAGCAGTTCTTC
-	TRBV25-1	TRBJ2-7	few	CASSGANEQYF	TGTGCCAGCAGCGGAGCGAATGAGCAGTACTTC
-	TRBV28	TRBJ1-5	-	CASSPNQPQHF	TGTGCCAGCAGTCCGAATCAGCCCCAGCATTTT
TRBD2	TRBV5-4	TRBJ2-3	-	CASTWGGGSGTDTQYF	TGTGCCAGCACCTGGGGAGGCGGGAGTGGCACAGATACGCAGTATTTT
TRBD2	TRBV18	TRBJ2-1	once	CASSPMGTSGISSYNEQFF	TGTGCCAGCTCACCGATGGGGACTAGCGGGATAAGCTCCTACAATGAGCAGTTCTTC
-	TRBV29-1	TRBJ2-3	-	CSVVEGSTQYF	TGCAGCGTTGTAGAGGGGAGTACGCAGTATTTT
-	TRBV9	TRBJ2-1	-	CASSPRTGASGTWNEQFF	TGTGCCAGCAGCCCCCGGACAGGGGCTAGCGGGACATGGAATGAGCAGTTCTTC